One and the same sample provided the 14 T cell receptor beta chains below, sequenced in a study of shared clonotypes between healthy human individuals. Using immunoSEQ multiplex PCR, the repertoire was profiled, and TCRdb retains in-frame clones only, with some absent. The data contain about 2,500,000 clones, roughly nine tenths of them seen just once; the ten biggest clones take up about 0.13%. The sequenced material came from naive CD4+ T cells sorted from blood. Sample subset: CD45RA+ positively selected. The source is a man younger than 35 in good health.

The chain carries TRBV30 and TRBJ2-1; D may be TRBD2 (6 bases). The germline V and J ends were trimmed by 4 bases and 6 bases, with 13 bases remaining between them. The germline V gene encodes CDR1 GTSNPN and CDR2 SVGIG (reference sequence). There are 13 residues in the CDR3. CDR3 amino acids: CAWTRDSPNEQFF. CDR3 nucleotides: TGTGCCTGGACCCGGGACTCTCCCAATGAGCAGTTCTTC.

This clone was counted between two and nine times. J is TRBJ1-1 and V is TRBV6-4; D ambiguous. Germline V CDR1 and CDR2: MRHNA, SNTAGT. The V end lost 3 bases, the J end lost 4 bases, and 9 bases lay between the germline ends. The CDR3 has 13 residues. The DNA for the CDR3 is TGTGCCAGCAGTGATCAGGCTAGCACTGAAGCTTTCTTT. Protein product: CASSDQASTEAFF.

This clone was seen only once. Other DNA sequences within the sample encode an identical CDR3. The chain couples TRBV5-4 to TRBJ1-6; D remains ambiguous. Germline values: CDR1 SGHNT, CDR2 YYREEE (reference sequence). CDR3 size: 12 residues. The V end was cut by 0 bases, the J end by 9 bases, with 4 bases between. The DNA for the CDR3 is TGTGCCAGCAGCTTGGATTTTTCACCCCTCCACTTT. It yields the protein CASSLDFSPLHF. Looking up the rest from reference TRBV5-4 and TRBJ1-6 gives the full variable domain: ETGVTQSPTHLIKTRGQQVTLRCSSQSGHNTVSWYQQALGQGPQFIFQYYREEENGRGNFPPRFSGLQFPNYSSELNVNALELDDSALYLCASSLDFSPLHFGNGTRLTVT.

The count of this clone is one. The rearrangement joins TRBV5-4 to TRBJ2-7; 8 bases map to TRBD2. Germline V lookup: CDR1 SGHNT, CDR2 YYREEE (reference sequence). The CDR3 loop spans 16 amino acids. The V and J ends lost 6 bases and 2 bases, in that order; junction bases with no gene match: 13. The CDR3 DNA is TGTGCCAGCACCCGCGGCGGTAGCGGGATGACCTACGAGCAGTACTTC. Protein sequence: CASTRGGSGMTYEQYF.

The chain couples TRBV19 to TRBJ1-4, with D tentatively TRBD1 (6 bases). Per germline, CDR1 LNHDA and CDR2 SQIVND (reference sequence). Trimming shortened V by 5 bases and J by 8 bases, and 18 bases separated the two germline ends. The CDR3 spans 15 residues. CDR3 amino acids: CASSLRTVDQEKLFF. The CDR3 nucleotides read TGTGCCAGTAGTCTGCGGACAGTTGATCAAGAAAAACTGTTTTTT.

The V and J genes are TRBV11-3 and TRBJ2-1, with 8 bases lining up with TRBD2. V lost 1 base to trimming and J lost 5 bases; unmatched junction nucleotides: 4. The length of the CDR3 is 15 residues. Germline-derived CDR1 and CDR2 are SGHNT and YENEEA. CDR3 in amino acids: CASSLGAGAHNEQFF. CDR3 nucleotides: TGTGCCAGCAGCTTAGGAGCGGGGGCCCACAATGAGCAGTTCTTC.

The gene calls are TRBV5-6 and TRBJ2-3; tentative D call: TRBD2 (6 bases). V was trimmed by 1 base and J by 2 bases, leaving 14 bases between them. This CDR3 region has 16 residues. From germline, CDR1 is SGHDT and CDR2 YYEEEE. In DNA form, the CDR3 reads TGTGCCAGCAGCTTGCTCGCGACTAGGACCACAGATACGCAGTATTTT. It encodes CASSLLATRTTDTQYF.

This clone was picked up one time. The chain uses TRBV18 and TRBJ1-1, with D uncertain. The germline V and J ends were trimmed by 4 bases and 5 bases, with 17 bases remaining between them. The germline CDR1 and CDR2 sequences are KGHSH and LQKENI. The CDR3 consists of 15 residues. The CDR3 bases are TGTGCCAGCTCACTGGACGGAGGAGATCGGACTGAAGCTTTCTTT. It specifies CASSLDGGDRTEAFF.

This rearrangement joins TRBV5-1 to TRBJ1-1; D remains unclear. Germline CDR1 SGHRS, CDR2 YFSETQ. This CDR3 has 13 residues. Between the trimmed V and J ends, which lost 0 bases and 8 bases, there was a span of 11 bases. CDR3 region: CASSLGATPEAFF. In DNA form, the CDR3 reads TGCGCCAGCAGCTTGGGGGCGACCCCCGAAGCTTTCTTT.

Here the CDR3 reads CASSLSLGGYTF. For the CDR3, the DNA is TGCGCCAGCAGCCTGTCGTTGGGCGGCTACACCTTC. The gene calls are TRBV5-1 and TRBJ1-2; D remains ambiguous. This CDR3 has 12 amino acids. The germline V gene has CDR1 SGHRS and CDR2 YFSETQ. V lost 4 bases and J 8 bases, leaving 12 bases between the germline ends. Together with reference TRBV5-1 and TRBJ1-2, the CDR3 gives the full variable domain: KAGVTQTPRYLIKTRGQQVTLSCSPISGHRSVSWYQQTPGQGLQFLFEYFSETQRNKGNFPGRFSGRQFSNSRSEMNVSTLELGDSALYLCASSLSLGGYTFGSGTRLTVV.

The chain combines TRBV30 with TRBJ2-1, with D uncertain. CDR1 and CDR2 (germline): GTSNPN, SVGIG (reference sequence). Trimming removed 2 bases from V and 3 bases from J, with 5 bases in between. The CDR3 is 12 residues long. The CDR3 loop reads CAWSRNYNEQFF. The CDR3 nucleotides are TGTGCCTGGAGTCGTAACTACAATGAGCAGTTCTTC.

The chain carries TRBV4-1 and TRBJ1-4; possible D gene TRBD1, 5 bases. V dropped 3 bases and J dropped 0 bases, with 11 bases sitting between them. Germline CDR1 and CDR2: MGHRA and YSYEKL. The CDR3 spans 16 residues. The CDR3 DNA reads TGCGCCAGCAGCCAGCGGGGGTGGGCAACTAATGAAAAACTGTTTTTT. Its translation: CASSQRGWATNEKLFF.

The chain has TRBV28 and TRBJ1-1; D is possibly TRBD1 (6 bases). This CDR3 spans 13 amino acids. V was cut by 10 bases and J by 2 bases, with 14 bases left in between. CDR1 MDHEN and CDR2 SYDVKM come from the germline V gene. The CDR3 loop reads CATRGPLNTEAFF. The CDR3 nucleotides read TGTGCCACCAGGGGACCACTCAACACTGAAGCTTTCTTT.

This clone has a single count. The J gene is TRBJ2-7, the V gene TRBV7-3, with a weak D call TRBD1 (6 bases). The CDR3 runs 16 residues. Deletions cut 1 base from V and 4 bases from J, with 17 bases between. Germline loops: CDR1 SGHTA, CDR2 FQGTGA. In DNA form, the CDR3 reads TGTGCCAGCAGCTTAAAGGGGGACACGGTCTTTTACGAGCAGTACTTC. This translates into CASSLKGDTVFYEQYF.